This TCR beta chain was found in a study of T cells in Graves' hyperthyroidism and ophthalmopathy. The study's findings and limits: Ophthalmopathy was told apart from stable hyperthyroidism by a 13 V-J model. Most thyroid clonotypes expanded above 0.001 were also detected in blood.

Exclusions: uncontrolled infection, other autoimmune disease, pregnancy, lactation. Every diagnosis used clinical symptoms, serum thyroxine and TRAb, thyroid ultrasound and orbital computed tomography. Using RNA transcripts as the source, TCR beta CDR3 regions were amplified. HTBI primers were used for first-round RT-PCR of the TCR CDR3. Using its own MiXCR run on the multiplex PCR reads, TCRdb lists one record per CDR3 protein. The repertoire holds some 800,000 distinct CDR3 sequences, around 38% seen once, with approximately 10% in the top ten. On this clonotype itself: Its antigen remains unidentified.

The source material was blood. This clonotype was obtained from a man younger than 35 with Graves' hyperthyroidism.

The CDR3 DNA reads TGTGCCAGCCGGCAAATTAGCAATCAGCCCCAGCATTTT. It yields the protein CASRQISNQPQHF. The chain employs TRBV6-2 or TRBV6-3 and TRBJ1-5; no definite D call. The CDR3 sequence is 13 residues long. Trimming took off 8 bases at V and 0 bases at J, with 8 bases between the two ends. Germline V gene lookup returns CDR1 MNHEY and CDR2 SVGEGT.